This entry describes one T cell receptor beta chain. Germline CDR1 LNHNV, CDR2 YYDKDF (reference sequence). The CDR3 covers 17 residues. The junction had 9 bases not matched to a gene; V was cut back by 4 bases and J by 3 bases. This specimen comes from a study of cytomegalovirus exposure and HLA in healthy donors. Measured with immunoSEQ multiplex PCR; TCRdb has only the in-frame clones, and not every one. The repertoire consists of about 84,000 clones, with approximately 91% occurring once and the leading ten covering around 2.1%. V usage is TRBV15 and J usage is TRBJ2-1; 10 nucleotides line up with TRBD2. This TCR derives from a man under 40 in good health and CMV-seronegative. What was sequenced was PBMCs. The CDR3 spells CATSTSPGTSDYNEQFF. The CDR3 DNA is TGTGCCACCAGCACAAGTCCCGGGACTAGCGACTACAATGAGCAGTTCTTC.